These 20 T cell receptor beta chains were sequenced from one sample in a study of cytomegalovirus exposure and HLA in healthy donors (dated by TCRdb to between 2016 and 2019). The library was prepared using the immunoSEQ multiplex PCR assay. For the multiplex PCR, a mixture combining 60 forward primers for TCR Vbeta segments and 13 reverse primers for TCR Jbeta segments was used. Sourced from immuneACCESS, this table was stored by TCRdb with only in-frame sequences that have V and J called. A share of the clones is absent; for the studies checked, an unresolved V gene accounts for under half, and the remainder has no known explanation. The sample includes 150,000 to 200,000 clones, with around 81% observed a single time. Around 2% of the sample rests with the top ten. Material: PBMCs. These receptors all come from a man in his late teens or twenties in good health and CMV-seronegative.

This clone was counted between two and nine times. The rearrangement uses TRBV5-1 and TRBJ2-7; 7 bases fit TRBD1. Germline loops: CDR1 SGHRS, CDR2 YFSETQ. The CDR3 has 18 residues. V dropped 0 bases and J dropped 0; count of bases not matched to a gene: 12. CDR3 in amino acids: CASSLGGQPQSYSYEQYF. CDR3 coding DNA: TGCGCCAGCAGCTTGGGGGGACAGCCCCAGAGTTACTCCTACGAGCAGTACTTC.

The chain joins TRBV5-1 to TRBJ1-4; perhaps TRBD1 as D (5 bases). Trimming shortened V by 3 bases and J by 6 bases, and 12 bases separated the two germline ends. The CDR3 consists of 14 residues. Germline V lookup: CDR1 SGHRS, CDR2 YFSETQ. The CDR3 coding sequence is TGCGCCAGCAGCTCGGACAACGGAGATGAAAAACTGTTTTTT. The encoded protein is CASSSDNGDEKLFF.

This chain connects TRBV5-1 to TRBJ2-5; a possible D gene is TRBD2 (5 bases). This CDR3 has 15 amino acids. V shed 4 bases and J shed 7 bases, with 20 bases lying between them. Germline V gives CDR1 SGHRS, CDR2 YFSETQ. CDR3 DNA: TGCGCCAGCAGCGGGCCGTCGGGGTTTGAGGGGACCCAGTACTTC. Protein product: CASSGPSGFEGTQYF.

The V call is TRBV27, the J call TRBJ2-1; TRBD2 is a possible D gene (8 bases). The CDR3 contains 17 residues. Germline CDR1 and CDR2: MNHEY and SMNVEV (reference sequence). Deletions cut 6 bases from V and 7 bases from J, with 25 bases between. CDR3 nucleotides: TGTGCCAGCAGCCGGGAGGGGGCCCCCATCCAGTTAAATGAGCAGTTCTTC. It specifies CASSREGAPIQLNEQFF.

This clone has a single count. V usage is TRBV19 and J usage is TRBJ2-1, with 8 nucleotides matching TRBD1. Germline V lookup: CDR1 LNHDA, CDR2 SQIVND (reference sequence). The CDR3 is 15 residues long. The V gene end was trimmed by 4 bases and the J gene end by 3 bases; junction bases not matched to a gene: 5. The CDR3 reads CASSRADRVYNEQFF. DNA for the CDR3: TGTGCCAGTAGTAGGGCGGACAGGGTCTACAATGAGCAGTTCTTC.

This clone showed up just once. The chain carries TRBV5-1 and TRBJ2-5; D might be TRBD1 (6 bases). This CDR3 has 13 residues. The germline CDR1 and CDR2 sequences are SGHRS and YFSETQ. V lost 4 bases and J 0 bases, leaving 7 bases between the germline ends. Here the CDR3 reads CASSRDNQETQYF. DNA of the CDR3: TGCGCCAGCAGCCGGGACAACCAAGAGACCCAGTACTTC.

This clone was observed a few times. The gene calls are TRBV10-3 and TRBJ1-3; D might be TRBD1 (5 bases). Trimming removed 2 bases from V and 0 bases from J, with 14 bases in between. The CDR3 contains 17 residues. CDR1 is ENHRY and CDR2 is SYGVKD in the germline V gene. The DNA of the CDR3 is TGTGCCATCAGTGAGCTAGACAGTACAATCTCTGGAAACACCATATATTTT. It specifies CAISELDSTISGNTIYF.

The chain joins TRBV5-1 to TRBJ1-2, with TRBD1 matching over 8 bases. Germline CDR1 reads SGHRS; CDR2 reads YFSETQ. The length of the CDR3 is 15 residues. J was trimmed by 8 bases and V by 3 bases; bases with no gene match: 12. CDR3 nucleotides: TGCGCCAGCAGCTCTAATACAGGGGGATCGGGGGGCTACACCTTC. This sequence encodes CASSSNTGGSGGYTF. Full variable domain (remainder filled in from reference TRBV5-1 and TRBJ1-2): KAGVTQTPRYLIKTRGQQVTLSCSPISGHRSVSWYQQTPGQGLQFLFEYFSETQRNKGNFPGRFSGRQFSNSRSEMNVSTLELGDSALYLCASSSNTGGSGGYTFGSGTRLTVV.

The table lists this clone with a few counts. The chain is built from TRBV6-5 and TRBJ1-1, with D uncertain. The V gene lost 0 bases and the J gene lost 3 bases, with 8 bases spanning the gap. Germline values: CDR1 MNHEY, CDR2 SVGAGI. The CDR3 is made up of 14 amino acids. The chain's CDR3 is CASSYSAQYTEAFF. For the CDR3, the DNA is TGTGCCAGCAGTTACTCGGCACAGTACACTGAAGCTTTCTTT.

The chain uses TRBV29-1 and TRBJ1-4; TRBD1 matches at 12 bases. Trimming at V came to 7 bases and at J to 8 bases, leaving 5 bases not matched to a gene. CDR3 length: 13 residues. CDR1 is SQVTM, CDR2 ANQGSEA, per germline. In DNA, the CDR3 is TGCAGCGCCTCCGGGACAGGGGGCGAAAAACTGTTTTTT. Protein product: CSASGTGGEKLFF.

The genes are TRBV4-1 and TRBJ2-2; D is possibly TRBD2 (6 bases). The CDR3 is made up of 15 amino acids. Trimming took off 2 bases at V and 3 bases at J, with 10 bases between the two ends. Germline CDR1 MGHRA, CDR2 YSYEKL. The CDR3 sequence is CASSQRDSHTGELFF. The CDR3 coding sequence is TGCGCCAGCAGCCAACGGGACTCCCACACCGGGGAGCTGTTTTTT.

The DNA of the CDR3 is TGTGCCAGCAGCTTACTCGGACAGGGGGCCTTCACAGATACGCAGTATTTT. It is translated as CASSLLGQGAFTDTQYF. The chain joins TRBV7-2 to TRBJ2-3; TRBD1 matches 11 bases. The CDR3 spans 17 residues. CDR1 is SGHTA, CDR2 FQGNSA, per germline. After removal of 2 bases from V and 2 bases from J, the junction contained 6 bases not matched to a gene. Full variable domain (rest looked up from reference TRBV7-2 and TRBJ2-3): GAGVSQSPSNKVTEKGKDVELRCDPISGHTALYWYRQSLGQGLEFLIYFQGNSAPDKSGLPSDRFSAERTGGSVSTLTIQRTQQEDSAVYLCASSLLGQGAFTDTQYFGPGTRLTVL.

The chain employs TRBV5-6 and TRBJ2-1; TRBD2 aligns across 9 bases. The CDR3 length is 18 residues. V shed 0 bases and J 8 bases; nucleotides not matched to a gene: 15. Germline CDR1 reads SGHDT; CDR2 reads YYEEEE. The CDR3 protein is CASSLGASGDSRTYEQFF. CDR3 nucleotides: TGTGCCAGCAGCTTGGGGGCTAGCGGGGATAGTAGGACTTATGAGCAGTTCTTC.

Written as DNA, the CDR3 is TGTGCCAGCAGCCTCCGGACTGTGGGTGTGGAGACCCAGTACTTC. The encoded protein is CASSLRTVGVETQYF. The gene calls are TRBV5-8 and TRBJ2-5; D is perhaps TRBD2 (5 bases). Germline lookup yields CDR1 SGHTS and CDR2 YDEGEE. Between the trimmed V and J ends, which lost 4 bases and 5 bases, there was a span of 18 bases. The CDR3 has 15 residues.

Turning to this clone: The junction shows a germline mismatch at one end, possibly a read error. CDR3 residues: CASSRGYGQPRHF. CDR3 DNA: TGTGCCAGCAGCCGCGGATACGGACAGCCCCGGCATTTT. The chain links TRBV7-2 to TRBJ1-5; a possible D gene is TRBD1 (6 bases). This CDR3 comprises 13 residues. The germline gives CDR1 SGHTA, CDR2 FQGNSA.

The chain carries TRBV7-2 and TRBJ2-3, with D tentatively TRBD2 (7 bases). Trimming removed 3 bases from V and 0 bases from J, with 10 bases in between. From germline, CDR1 is SGHTA and CDR2 FQGNSA. The CDR3 contains 15 residues. The CDR3 nucleotides read TGTGCCAGCAGCTTGGGGGGGGCTAGCACAGATACGCAGTATTTT. Protein product: CASSLGGASTDTQYF.

The chain recombines TRBV5-8 with TRBJ2-1; 9 nucleotides line up with TRBD2. V trimming: 3 bases; J trimming: 4 bases; junction bases outside the gene matches: 8. There are 16 residues in the CDR3. Germline CDR1 SGHTS, CDR2 YDEGEE. This CDR3 reads CASSSRLAAIYNEQFF. CDR3 coding DNA: TGTGCCAGCAGCTCCCGACTAGCGGCGATTTACAATGAGCAGTTCTTC.

This chain joins TRBV15 and TRBJ1-2, with D hard to call. Per the germline V gene, CDR1 is LNHNV and CDR2 is YYDKDF (reference sequence). V was pared by 0 bases and J by 6 bases, with 11 bases between. CDR3 length: 14 amino acids. CDR3: CATSRDLRLDGYTF. In DNA form, the CDR3 reads TGTGCCACCAGCAGAGACCTAAGATTGGATGGCTACACCTTC.

The chain recombines TRBV29-1 with TRBJ2-3; D might be TRBD2 (5 bases). The V gene's germline CDR1 is SQVTM and CDR2 ANQGSEA. Trimming took off 1 base at V and 12 bases at J, with 17 bases between the two ends. This CDR3 comprises 13 residues. Here the CDR3 reads CSVEAQEDSLQYF. CDR3 bases: TGCAGCGTTGAAGCTCAAGAGGACTCCCTCCAGTATTTT.

A single count supports this clone. The chain recombines TRBV11-2 with TRBJ1-2, with D unclear. CDR1 SGHAT and CDR2 FQNNGV come from the germline V gene. V lost 6 bases and J lost 5, with 16 bases in between. The CDR3 runs to 14 residues. As DNA, the CDR3 is TGTGCCAGCAGTGCCCCTGGGGAGGGTTATGGCTACACCTTC. Translation gives CASSAPGEGYGYTF.